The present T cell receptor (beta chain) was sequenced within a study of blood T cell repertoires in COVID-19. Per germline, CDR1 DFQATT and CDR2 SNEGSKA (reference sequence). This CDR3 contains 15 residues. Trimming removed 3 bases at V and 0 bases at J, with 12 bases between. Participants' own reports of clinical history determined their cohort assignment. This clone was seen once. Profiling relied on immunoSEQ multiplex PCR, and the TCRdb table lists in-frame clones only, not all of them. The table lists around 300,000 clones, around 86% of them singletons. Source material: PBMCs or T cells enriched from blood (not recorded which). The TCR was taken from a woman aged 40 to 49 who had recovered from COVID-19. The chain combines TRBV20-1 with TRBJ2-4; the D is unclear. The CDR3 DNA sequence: TGCAGTGCTAGTGGCGGAAACCTAGCCAAAAACATTCAGTACTTC. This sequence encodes CSASGGNLAKNIQYF.